A selection of T cell receptor beta chains follows, all from one sample in a study of blood T cell repertoires in COVID-19. TCRdb's copy holds only in-frame clones and misses some; the assay was immunoSEQ multiplex PCR. Of a few hundred thousand clones listed, about 87% are singletons. What was sequenced was PBMCs or T cells enriched from blood (not recorded which). The receptor source for this set is a woman aged 45-59 years who had recovered from COVID-19. Both conserved end residues are part of each CDR3. The D gene is left open where the match is weak. Clone size is not always given. Where it is, it says once, few, many or a class for expanded clones.

j_gene: TRBJ2-5
abundance: -
d_gene: -
v_gene: TRBV3-1/TRBV3-2
CDR3aa: CASSVSTTPAVAQYF
CDR3nt: TGTGCCAGCAGCGTTTCCACGACACCGGCCGTGGCCCAGTACTTC

j_gene: TRBJ2-7
abundance: -
d_gene: -
v_gene: TRBV7-8
CDR3aa: CASNALDVYEQYF
CDR3nt: TGTGCCAGCAACGCACTAGATGTCTACGAGCAGTACTTC

j_gene: TRBJ2-1
abundance: -
d_gene: TRBD2
v_gene: TRBV6-2/TRBV6-3
CDR3aa: CASSSPQGLAGAYNEQFF
CDR3nt: TGTGCCAGCAGTTCGCCCCAAGGACTAGCGGGAGCGTACAATGAGCAGTTCTTC

j_gene: TRBJ2-1
abundance: -
d_gene: TRBD1
v_gene: TRBV11-2
CDR3aa: CASSPHRTGGPKQFF
CDR3nt: TGTGCCAGCAGCCCCCACCGGACAGGGGGCCCCAAGCAGTTCTTC

j_gene: TRBJ2-1
abundance: few
d_gene: TRBD2
v_gene: TRBV6-5
CDR3aa: CASSRTSGIYNEQFF
CDR3nt: TGTGCCAGCAGTCGGACTAGCGGGATCTACAATGAGCAGTTCTTC

j_gene: TRBJ2-5
abundance: -
d_gene: TRBD1
v_gene: TRBV7-6
CDR3aa: CASTFNSQGPQETQYF
CDR3nt: TGTGCCAGCACCTTCAACTCACAGGGGCCACAAGAGACCCAGTACTTC

j_gene: TRBJ2-5
abundance: -
d_gene: TRBD2
v_gene: TRBV5-1
CDR3aa: CASSAQAGTSGRARETQYF
CDR3nt: TGCGCCAGCAGCGCTCAAGCTGGGACTAGCGGGAGGGCCAGGGAGACCCAGTACTTC

j_gene: TRBJ2-1
abundance: -
d_gene: TRBD2
v_gene: TRBV4-3
CDR3aa: CASSQGVVAGGLDEQFF
CDR3nt: TGCGCCAGCAGCCAAGGGGTCGTAGCGGGAGGGCTCGATGAGCAGTTCTTC

j_gene: TRBJ2-1
abundance: -
d_gene: -
v_gene: TRBV29-1
CDR3aa: CSVGRGSRSYNEQFF
CDR3nt: TGCAGCGTTGGTCGAGGGAGTAGGTCCTACAATGAGCAGTTCTTC

j_gene: TRBJ1-5
abundance: once
d_gene: TRBD1
v_gene: TRBV28
CDR3aa: CASDPTGGVQPQHF
CDR3nt: TGTGCCAGCGATCCAACAGGGGGAGTTCAGCCCCAGCATTTT

j_gene: TRBJ1-5
abundance: -
d_gene: -
v_gene: TRBV28
CDR3aa: CASSLGRGFRQPQHF
CDR3nt: TGTGCCAGCAGTTTGGGCAGGGGATTTCGTCAGCCCCAGCATTTT

j_gene: TRBJ1-2
abundance: -
d_gene: TRBD1
v_gene: TRBV2
CDR3aa: CASSPTGGGYGYTF
CDR3nt: TGTGCCAGCAGCCCGACAGGGGGCGGTTATGGCTACACCTTC

j_gene: TRBJ2-1
abundance: -
d_gene: TRBD2
v_gene: TRBV4-3
CDR3aa: CASSKGLAGDFYNEQFF
CDR3nt: TGCGCCAGCAGCAAGGGACTAGCGGGAGACTTCTACAATGAGCAGTTCTTC

j_gene: TRBJ1-2
abundance: -
d_gene: -
v_gene: TRBV6-6
CDR3aa: CASSTREPRSYTF
CDR3nt: TGTGCCAGCTCTACCCGGGAGCCCCGAAGCTACACCTTC

j_gene: TRBJ1-5
abundance: -
d_gene: -
v_gene: TRBV19
CDR3aa: CASSIARNSNQPQHF
CDR3nt: TGTGCCAGTAGTATAGCCCGTAATAGCAATCAGCCCCAGCATTTT

j_gene: TRBJ1-5
abundance: once
d_gene: -
v_gene: TRBV2
CDR3aa: CASSAATQGLAQHF
CDR3nt: TGTGCCAGCAGCGCTGCTACACAGGGATTGGCCCAGCATTTT

j_gene: TRBJ2-1
abundance: -
d_gene: TRBD2
v_gene: TRBV7-8
CDR3aa: CASSLAGAGVYNEQFF
CDR3nt: TGTGCCAGCAGCCTCGCTGGGGCGGGAGTTTACAATGAGCAGTTCTTC

j_gene: TRBJ1-5
abundance: -
d_gene: -
v_gene: TRBV19
CDR3aa: CASSPAVGGQPQHF
CDR3nt: TGTGCCAGTAGTCCCGCGGTAGGGGGTCAGCCCCAGCATTTT

j_gene: TRBJ1-6
abundance: -
d_gene: -
v_gene: TRBV7-9
CDR3aa: CASSLTTVYNSPLHF
CDR3nt: TGTGCCAGCAGCTTAACGACAGTCTATAATTCACCCCTCCACTTT

j_gene: TRBJ1-2
abundance: -
d_gene: -
v_gene: TRBV5-1
CDR3aa: CASNPWAGTPGYTF
CDR3nt: TGCGCCAGCAACCCCTGGGCCGGGACTCCTGGCTACACCTTC

j_gene: TRBJ1-1
abundance: -
d_gene: -
v_gene: TRBV18
CDR3aa: CASSPQTLNTEAFF
CDR3nt: TGTGCCAGCTCACCTCAGACTTTGAACACTGAAGCTTTCTTT

j_gene: TRBJ2-3
abundance: -
d_gene: -
v_gene: TRBV4-2
CDR3aa: CASSQEGGPDRDTQYF
CDR3nt: TGTGCCAGCAGCCAAGAAGGAGGTCCCGATCGGGATACGCAGTATTTT

j_gene: TRBJ2-5
abundance: once
d_gene: TRBD2
v_gene: TRBV6-2/TRBV6-3
CDR3aa: CASSYKGGSQETQYF
CDR3nt: TGTGCCAGCAGTTACAAGGGCGGGAGCCAAGAGACCCAGTACTTC

j_gene: TRBJ1-3
abundance: -
d_gene: -
v_gene: TRBV13
CDR3aa: CASSLRAAGNTIYF
CDR3nt: TGTGCCAGCAGCTTGAGGGCTGCTGGAAACACCATATATTTT

j_gene: TRBJ2-5
abundance: -
d_gene: TRBD2
v_gene: TRBV5-6
CDR3aa: CASSLGGGRQETQYF
CDR3nt: TGTGCCAGCAGCTTGGGCGGGGGGCGGCAAGAGACCCAGTACTTC

j_gene: TRBJ1-5
abundance: -
d_gene: TRBD1
v_gene: TRBV28
CDR3aa: CASSTRQGPSQPQHF
CDR3nt: TGTGCCAGCAGTACTCGACAGGGGCCGAGTCAGCCCCAGCATTTT

j_gene: TRBJ1-5
abundance: -
d_gene: -
v_gene: TRBV4-3
CDR3aa: CASSQDFGRDQPQHF
CDR3nt: TGCGCCAGCAGCCAAGATTTCGGCAGGGATCAGCCCCAGCATTTT

j_gene: TRBJ1-1
abundance: -
d_gene: -
v_gene: TRBV7-9
CDR3aa: CASTGTSSMNTEAFF
CDR3nt: TGTGCCAGCACGGGGACATCCAGTATGAACACTGAAGCTTTCTTT

j_gene: TRBJ1-2
abundance: -
d_gene: -
v_gene: TRBV7-2
CDR3aa: CASSSGLLANYGYTF
CDR3nt: TGTGCCAGCAGCTCTGGACTTTTAGCTAACTATGGCTACACCTTC

j_gene: TRBJ1-5
abundance: few
d_gene: -
v_gene: TRBV7-9
CDR3aa: CASSFDGVQPQHF
CDR3nt: TGTGCCAGCAGCTTCGATGGAGTCCAGCCCCAGCATTTT

j_gene: TRBJ1-4
abundance: -
d_gene: TRBD1
v_gene: TRBV28
CDR3aa: CASSSSGTATNEKLFF
CDR3nt: TGTGCCAGCAGTTCATCCGGGACAGCTACTAATGAAAAACTGTTTTTT

j_gene: TRBJ2-1
abundance: -
d_gene: -
v_gene: TRBV4-1
CDR3aa: CASSQASGTAYNEQFF
CDR3nt: TGCGCCAGCAGCCAGGCCTCCGGGACTGCCTACAATGAGCAGTTCTTC

j_gene: TRBJ2-7
abundance: -
d_gene: -
v_gene: TRBV5-1
CDR3aa: CASRSRTASYEQYF
CDR3nt: TGCGCCAGCAGGTCTCGGACAGCATCCTACGAGCAGTACTTC

j_gene: TRBJ1-2
abundance: -
d_gene: -
v_gene: TRBV5-1
CDR3aa: CASSLEGGLRGYTF
CDR3nt: TGCGCCAGCAGCTTGGAGGGGGGGCTGAGAGGCTACACCTTC

j_gene: TRBJ2-1
abundance: -
d_gene: -
v_gene: TRBV3-1/TRBV3-2
CDR3aa: CASSQGGLLYPYNEQFF
CDR3nt: TGTGCCAGCAGCCAAGGAGGACTTCTATACCCTTACAATGAGCAGTTCTTC

j_gene: TRBJ1-1
abundance: -
d_gene: -
v_gene: TRBV7-9
CDR3aa: CASSLAWGGRPFEVTEAFF
CDR3nt: TGTGCCAGCAGCTTAGCCTGGGGGGGCCGGCCCTTTGAGGTCACTGAAGCTTTCTTT

j_gene: TRBJ1-4
abundance: -
d_gene: -
v_gene: TRBV18
CDR3aa: CASSPATGHNEKLFF
CDR3nt: TGTGCCAGCTCACCAGCGACAGGACATAATGAAAAACTGTTTTTT

j_gene: TRBJ1-3
abundance: -
d_gene: TRBD1
v_gene: TRBV30
CDR3aa: CAWSRDSSGNTIYF
CDR3nt: TGTGCCTGGAGCCGGGACAGCTCTGGAAACACCATATATTTT

j_gene: TRBJ1-5
abundance: -
d_gene: TRBD1
v_gene: TRBV18
CDR3aa: CASSPDRASNQPQHF
CDR3nt: TGTGCCAGCTCACCCGACAGGGCCAGCAATCAGCCCCAGCATTTT

j_gene: TRBJ1-4
abundance: -
d_gene: TRBD1
v_gene: TRBV19
CDR3aa: CASSPGTATNEKLFF
CDR3nt: TGTGCCAGTAGTCCAGGGACAGCAACTAATGAAAAACTGTTTTTT